The clone carrying this TCR beta chain was seen at least ten times. Its antigen is still unknown. The sample comes from a study of T cells in Graves' hyperthyroidism and ophthalmopathy. The study enrolled patients aged 18 to 65 with newly diagnosed hyperthyroidism of under 2 months' duration. The CDR3 has 15 amino acids. V gave up 2 bases and J gave up 0 bases; unmatched junction bases: 0. From germline, CDR1 is MNHNS and CDR2 SASEGT. TCR beta CDR3 sequences were amplified from RNA transcripts. The HTBI primer set served for first-round RT-PCR of the TCR CDR3. Using its own MiXCR run on the multiplex PCR reads, TCRdb lists one record per CDR3 protein. The table lists tens of thousands of distinct CDR3 sequences, under 55% of them singletons, with over 9% in the top ten. Study-level results: Most thyroid-expanded clonotypes above 0.001 were also found in blood.

The gene calls are TRBV6-1 and TRBJ2-1; 8 bases agree with TRBD2. Specimen: blood. The sequence was collected from a woman in her 30s with Graves' hyperthyroidism. CDR3 nucleotides: TGTGCCAGCAGTGAACTAGCGGGCTCCTACAATGAGCAGTTCTTC. Its protein is CASSELAGSYNEQFF.